These T cell receptor beta chains were read from a single sample in a study of T-cell memory formation after mild COVID-19. MiXCR, run by TCRdb on the 5' RACE reads, gives a single entry per CDR3 protein. The sample shows almost 550,000 distinct CDR3 sequences, around 21% of them seen only once. The material sequenced was PBMCs or a T cell subset sorted from them (not recorded which). The origin of the receptors is an adult woman who had mild COVID-19 (a few samples of this study predate the infection). Cell type and time point are not known. The CDR3 runs from the conserved cysteine through the conserved F or W. Fields, in order: J gene, V gene, CDR3 length, D gene, clone size, CDR3 protein, CDR3 DNA. The D gene is left open where the match is weak. Clone size is given for some rows only: seen once, a few or many times, or a class if the clone is expanded.

j_gene: TRBJ2-2
v_gene: TRBV5-4
len: 12
d_gene: NA
abundance: many
CDR3aa: CASSFGTGELFF
CDR3nt: TGCGCCAGCAGCTTTGGCACCGGGGAGCTGTTTTTT

j_gene: TRBJ1-1
v_gene: TRBV12-3/TRBV12-4
len: 11
d_gene: NA
abundance: NA
CDR3aa: CASLRLGEAFF
CDR3nt: TGTGCCAGCCTCCGCCTGGGTGAAGCTTTCTTT

j_gene: TRBJ2-7
v_gene: TRBV20-1
len: 16
d_gene: NA
abundance: few
CDR3aa: CSASRAAGGRPYEQYF
CDR3nt: TGCAGTGCTAGTCGGGCTGCTGGTGGAAGGCCCTACGAGCAGTACTTC

j_gene: TRBJ2-7
v_gene: TRBV29-1
len: 13
d_gene: TRBD1
abundance: NA
CDR3aa: CSVGHGQGYEQYF
CDR3nt: TGCAGCGTTGGCCATGGACAGGGGTACGAGCAGTACTTC

j_gene: TRBJ2-1
v_gene: TRBV11-2
len: 17
d_gene: TRBD2
abundance: few
CDR3aa: CASSLNSGRASYNEQFF
CDR3nt: TGTGCCAGCAGCTTGAATAGCGGGAGGGCCTCCTACAATGAGCAGTTCTTC

j_gene: TRBJ1-1
v_gene: TRBV24-1
len: 14
d_gene: NA
abundance: few
CDR3aa: CATSSTKGRRVAFF
CDR3nt: TGTGCCACCAGCTCAACAAAGGGGCGCAGGGTAGCTTTCTTT

j_gene: TRBJ2-1
v_gene: TRBV2
len: 19
d_gene: TRBD2
abundance: NA
CDR3aa: CASSVTSGRAGSKFQEQFF
CDR3nt: TGTGCCAGCAGTGTCACTAGCGGGAGGGCCGGATCTAAGTTCCAAGAGCAGTTCTTC

j_gene: TRBJ2-5
v_gene: TRBV5-1
len: 13
d_gene: TRBD1
abundance: few
CDR3aa: CASSIQGGETQYF
CDR3nt: TGCGCCAGCAGCATACAGGGGGGAGAGACCCAGTACTTC

j_gene: TRBJ2-1
v_gene: TRBV7-2
len: 16
d_gene: TRBD2
abundance: many
CDR3aa: CASSLVSGSSYNEQFF
CDR3nt: TGTGCCAGCAGCTTAGTTAGCGGGAGCTCCTACAATGAGCAGTTCTTC

j_gene: TRBJ1-2
v_gene: TRBV20-1
len: 16
d_gene: NA
abundance: few
CDR3aa: CSARFPPDRTNYGYTF
CDR3nt: TGCAGTGCTAGATTCCCTCCCGACAGGACGAACTATGGCTACACCTTC

j_gene: TRBJ2-5
v_gene: TRBV3-1
len: 15
d_gene: TRBD2
abundance: few
CDR3aa: CASSQELLAGETQYF
CDR3nt: TGTGCCAGCAGCCAGGAGCTCTTAGCGGGAGAGACCCAGTACTTC

j_gene: TRBJ2-5
v_gene: TRBV3-1
len: 14
d_gene: TRBD2
abundance: NA
CDR3aa: CASSQASGRETQYF
CDR3nt: TGTGCCAGCAGCCAAGCTAGCGGGAGGGAGACCCAGTACTTC

j_gene: TRBJ1-1
v_gene: TRBV7-8
len: 15
d_gene: TRBD1
abundance: few
CDR3aa: CASSSDRGRNTEAFF
CDR3nt: TGTGCCAGCAGCTCAGACAGGGGACGGAACACTGAAGCTTTCTTT

j_gene: TRBJ1-2
v_gene: TRBV10-2
len: 13
d_gene: TRBD1
abundance: few
CDR3aa: CASSLDRGNGYTF
CDR3nt: TGCGCCAGCAGTCTCGACAGGGGGAATGGCTACACCTTC

j_gene: TRBJ1-1
v_gene: TRBV11-1
len: 15
d_gene: NA
abundance: NA
CDR3aa: CARSPHSPGGGEAFF
CDR3nt: TGTGCCAGAAGCCCCCATTCCCCTGGTGGAGGTGAAGCTTTCTTT

j_gene: TRBJ2-7
v_gene: TRBV12-3/TRBV12-4
len: 13
d_gene: NA
abundance: few
CDR3aa: CASRETQTGEQYF
CDR3nt: TGTGCCAGCAGGGAGACCCAGACGGGCGAGCAGTACTTC

j_gene: TRBJ2-1
v_gene: TRBV24-1
len: 16
d_gene: TRBD2
abundance: few
CDR3aa: CATSPDTSGRGNEQFF
CDR3nt: TGTGCCACCAGCCCTGACACTAGCGGGAGGGGCAATGAGCAGTTCTTC

j_gene: TRBJ1-5
v_gene: TRBV30
len: 14
d_gene: NA
abundance: few
CDR3aa: CAWSVRQPNQPQHF
CDR3nt: TGTGCCTGGAGTGTACGGCAGCCAAATCAGCCCCAGCATTTT

j_gene: TRBJ2-3
v_gene: TRBV7-8
len: 12
d_gene: NA
abundance: few
CDR3aa: CASSSSSLAQYF
CDR3nt: TGTGCCAGCAGCTCCTCGTCCCTGGCGCAGTATTTT

j_gene: TRBJ2-7
v_gene: TRBV7-2
len: 15
d_gene: TRBD1
abundance: few
CDR3aa: CASSVRQGSDSEQYF
CDR3nt: TGTGCCAGCAGCGTCAGACAGGGATCCGACTCCGAGCAGTACTTC

j_gene: TRBJ2-7
v_gene: TRBV11-3
len: 12
d_gene: NA
abundance: NA
CDR3aa: CASSFLSREQYF
CDR3nt: TGTGCCAGCAGCTTCCTCTCTCGGGAGCAGTACTTC

j_gene: TRBJ2-3
v_gene: TRBV2
len: 15
d_gene: TRBD2
abundance: NA
CDR3aa: CASSEGTPGLATQYF
CDR3nt: TGTGCCAGCAGTGAAGGGACCCCGGGACTAGCGACGCAGTATTTT

j_gene: TRBJ1-6
v_gene: TRBV5-1
len: 14
d_gene: NA
abundance: few
CDR3aa: CASSNPGDPAPLHF
CDR3nt: TGCGCCAGCAGCAATCCGGGAGATCCGGCACCCCTCCACTTT

j_gene: TRBJ2-3
v_gene: TRBV7-8
len: 16
d_gene: TRBD2
abundance: few
CDR3aa: CASSLEGLAVTDTQYF
CDR3nt: TGTGCCAGCAGCTTAGAGGGACTAGCGGTCACAGATACGCAGTATTTT

j_gene: TRBJ1-2
v_gene: TRBV24-1
len: 12
d_gene: NA
abundance: many
CDR3aa: CATSDRIYGYTF
CDR3nt: TGTGCCACCAGTGATCGGATTTATGGCTACACCTTC

j_gene: TRBJ2-1
v_gene: TRBV20-1
len: 14
d_gene: NA
abundance: few
CDR3aa: CSARDKIYTNEQFF
CDR3nt: TGCAGTGCTAGAGATAAGATCTATACCAATGAGCAGTTCTTC

j_gene: TRBJ2-2
v_gene: TRBV6-5
len: 17
d_gene: TRBD2
abundance: NA
CDR3aa: CASSYSWLAGEAGELFF
CDR3nt: TGTGCCAGCAGTTACTCTTGGCTAGCGGGAGAAGCCGGGGAGCTGTTTTTT

j_gene: TRBJ2-1
v_gene: TRBV7-9
len: 16
d_gene: TRBD2
abundance: few
CDR3aa: CASSLDLAGANNEQFF
CDR3nt: TGTGCCAGCAGCCTAGATTTAGCGGGGGCGAACAATGAGCAGTTCTTC

j_gene: TRBJ2-7
v_gene: TRBV5-5
len: 14
d_gene: NA
abundance: NA
CDR3aa: CASSPGHQSYEQYF
CDR3nt: TGTGCCAGCAGCCCGGGACACCAATCCTACGAGCAGTACTTC

j_gene: TRBJ1-3
v_gene: TRBV7-8
len: 15
d_gene: NA
abundance: NA
CDR3aa: CASSLGGTFGNTIYF
CDR3nt: TGTGCCAGCAGCTTAGGCGGGACATTTGGAAACACCATATATTTT

j_gene: TRBJ2-3
v_gene: TRBV6-2/TRBV6-3
len: 12
d_gene: NA
abundance: many
CDR3aa: CASSPTGDTQYF
CDR3nt: TGTGCCAGCAGTCCCACAGGGGATACGCAGTATTTT

j_gene: TRBJ2-7
v_gene: TRBV9
len: 13
d_gene: NA
abundance: NA
CDR3aa: CASSIRGATEQYF
CDR3nt: TGTGCCAGCAGCATACGGGGTGCTACCGAGCAGTACTTC

j_gene: TRBJ2-7
v_gene: TRBV5-1
len: 14
d_gene: TRBD1
abundance: few
CDR3aa: CASSPGTEIYEQYF
CDR3nt: TGCGCCAGCAGCCCCGGGACAGAGATCTACGAGCAGTACTTC

j_gene: TRBJ2-4
v_gene: TRBV30
len: 15
d_gene: NA
abundance: few
CDR3aa: CAWSPTRGAKNIQYF
CDR3nt: TGTGCCTGGAGTCCCACGAGGGGAGCCAAAAACATTCAGTACTTC

j_gene: TRBJ1-2
v_gene: TRBV4-1
len: 15
d_gene: NA
abundance: NA
CDR3aa: CASSQADLRNYGYTF
CDR3nt: TGCGCCAGCAGCCAAGCGGACCTAAGAAATTATGGCTACACCTTC

j_gene: TRBJ1-1
v_gene: TRBV18
len: 16
d_gene: NA
abundance: NA
CDR3aa: CASSPQVTRRNTEAFF
CDR3nt: TGTGCCAGCTCACCCCAGGTCACCAGAAGGAACACTGAAGCTTTCTTT

j_gene: TRBJ1-2
v_gene: TRBV29-1
len: 15
d_gene: TRBD1
abundance: few
CDR3aa: CSVEEYRTGSDGYTF
CDR3nt: TGCAGCGTTGAAGAGTATCGGACAGGGTCGGACGGCTACACCTTC

j_gene: TRBJ2-2
v_gene: TRBV11-2
len: 15
d_gene: NA
abundance: few
CDR3aa: CASSPFTGITGELFF
CDR3nt: TGTGCCAGCAGCCCCTTCACAGGGATCACCGGGGAGCTGTTTTTT

j_gene: TRBJ1-1
v_gene: TRBV18
len: 17
d_gene: NA
abundance: once
CDR3aa: CASSPLEVVSGNTEAFF
CDR3nt: TGTGCCAGCTCACCTCTAGAGGTAGTCTCAGGGAACACTGAAGCTTTCTTT

j_gene: TRBJ2-1
v_gene: TRBV7-8
len: 21
d_gene: TRBD2
abundance: NA
CDR3aa: CASSLWLRTSGRWGNYNEQFF
CDR3nt: TGTGCCAGCAGCTTATGGCTCCGGACTAGCGGGAGGTGGGGAAACTACAATGAGCAGTTCTTC

j_gene: TRBJ2-7
v_gene: TRBV7-9
len: 14
d_gene: NA
abundance: NA
CDR3aa: CASSPIRVSYEQYF
CDR3nt: TGTGCCAGCAGCCCGATACGGGTCTCCTACGAGCAGTACTTC

j_gene: TRBJ2-7
v_gene: TRBV30
len: 15
d_gene: NA
abundance: once
CDR3aa: CAWRVMGAGNYEQYF
CDR3nt: TGTGCCTGGAGGGTAATGGGGGCGGGAAACTACGAGCAGTACTTC

j_gene: TRBJ2-6
v_gene: TRBV27
len: 16
d_gene: TRBD1
abundance: NA
CDR3aa: CASSKQGALGANVLTF
CDR3nt: TGTGCCAGCAGTAAACAGGGGGCGCTTGGGGCCAACGTCCTGACTTTC

j_gene: TRBJ2-3
v_gene: TRBV5-1
len: 13
d_gene: NA
abundance: NA
CDR3aa: CASRSDPADTQYF
CDR3nt: TGCGCCAGCAGATCGGATCCTGCGGATACGCAGTATTTT

j_gene: TRBJ1-2
v_gene: TRBV4-3
len: 13
d_gene: NA
abundance: NA
CDR3aa: CASSPGWRYGYTF
CDR3nt: TGCGCCAGCAGCCCTGGATGGCGCTATGGCTACACCTTC

j_gene: TRBJ2-4
v_gene: TRBV10-3
len: 17
d_gene: TRBD1
abundance: few
CDR3aa: CAISESQGAPTKNIQYF
CDR3nt: TGTGCCATCAGTGAGTCTCAGGGGGCCCCGACCAAAAACATTCAGTACTTC

j_gene: TRBJ1-3
v_gene: TRBV29-1
len: 16
d_gene: NA
abundance: few
CDR3aa: CSVAPDRRESGNTIYF
CDR3nt: TGCAGCGTTGCACCCGACAGGCGCGAATCTGGAAACACCATATATTTT

j_gene: TRBJ2-7
v_gene: TRBV6-2/TRBV6-3
len: 13
d_gene: TRBD1
abundance: NA
CDR3aa: CASRRTGGDEQYF
CDR3nt: TGTGCCAGCCGCCGGACAGGGGGGGACGAGCAGTACTTC

j_gene: TRBJ1-5
v_gene: TRBV28
len: 15
d_gene: TRBD1
abundance: NA
CDR3aa: CASSRTGAGNQPQHF
CDR3nt: TGTGCCAGCAGCAGGACAGGGGCAGGCAATCAGCCCCAGCATTTT

j_gene: TRBJ2-7
v_gene: TRBV6-6
len: 14
d_gene: NA
abundance: NA
CDR3aa: CASSYSITVYEQYF
CDR3nt: TGTGCCAGCAGTTACTCGATCACAGTCTACGAGCAGTACTTC

j_gene: TRBJ2-3
v_gene: TRBV4-1
len: 16
d_gene: NA
abundance: many
CDR3aa: CASSRAGSGSTDTQYF
CDR3nt: TGCGCCAGCAGCCGGGCGGGATCCGGTAGCACAGATACGCAGTATTTT

j_gene: TRBJ2-5
v_gene: TRBV27
len: 13
d_gene: NA
abundance: many
CDR3aa: CASSLWALETQYF
CDR3nt: TGTGCCAGCAGTTTATGGGCACTAGAGACCCAGTACTTC

j_gene: TRBJ1-2
v_gene: TRBV5-5
len: 15
d_gene: NA
abundance: NA
CDR3aa: CASSATDGGAYGYTF
CDR3nt: TGTGCCAGCAGCGCGACGGACGGAGGAGCCTATGGCTACACCTTC

j_gene: TRBJ2-4
v_gene: TRBV6-5
len: 16
d_gene: NA
abundance: NA
CDR3aa: CASRRNGVLAKNIQYF
CDR3nt: TGTGCCAGCAGGAGAAATGGGGTGTTAGCCAAAAACATTCAGTACTTC

j_gene: TRBJ2-1
v_gene: TRBV25-1
len: 15
d_gene: TRBD2
abundance: few
CDR3aa: CASSALAGVWNEQFF
CDR3nt: TGTGCCAGCAGTGCTCTAGCGGGGGTGTGGAATGAGCAGTTCTTC

j_gene: TRBJ2-5
v_gene: TRBV5-6
len: 16
d_gene: TRBD2
abundance: few
CDR3aa: CASSLPVQAGVETQYF
CDR3nt: TGTGCCAGCAGCTTGCCGGTACAGGCGGGGGTAGAGACCCAGTACTTC

j_gene: TRBJ2-4
v_gene: TRBV4-2
len: 14
d_gene: NA
abundance: NA
CDR3aa: CASSQGTGKNIQYF
CDR3nt: TGTGCCAGCAGCCAAGGTACCGGCAAAAACATTCAGTACTTC